This TCR beta chain was obtained from a study of cytomegalovirus exposure and HLA in healthy donors. The protocol was immunoSEQ multiplex PCR, while the TCRdb copy is restricted to in-frame clones and leaves out a portion. The sample has fewer than 150,000 clones, roughly 88% seen once; the top ten hold about 1.8%. The V and J ends lost 8 bases and 1 base respectively, with 12 bases between them. CDR3 length: 14 amino acids. Germline V lookup: CDR1 LNHDA, CDR2 SQIVND (reference sequence). The sequenced sample was PBMCs. The V call is TRBV19, the J call TRBJ1-5; unclear D gene. The receptor's source is a man between 18 and 35 years old in good health and CMV-seronegative. CDR3 bases: TGTGCCAGTTGCGAAGCCGGGAGCAATCAGCCCCAGCATTTT. This translates into CASCEAGSNQPQHF.